This record concerns one TCR beta chain sequence. These data belong to a study of identical twins. One entry per CDR3 protein, called by TCRdb with MiXCR from the 5' RACE reads. The sample yields around 450,000 distinct CDR3 sequences, approximately 15% seen once. The CDR3 runs 15 residues. Between the trimmed V and J ends, which lost 2 bases and 6 bases, there was a span of 14 bases. This same sample was also taken into another study, of yellow fever vaccine responses in identical twins.

Source material: CD4+ T cells sorted from blood. The sequence came from a woman under 30 in good health. The chain combines TRBV12-3 or TRBV12-4 with TRBJ2-1; tentatively, D is TRBD1 (6 bases). In DNA form, the CDR3 reads TGTGCCAGCAGTTTACACAGGGCGTCTACCAATGAGCAGTTCTTC. Protein: CASSLHRASTNEQFF.